This T cell receptor (beta chain) was captured in a study of shared clonotypes between healthy human individuals. Whole-study context: Donors had three CD4 naive, three CD4 memory, two CD8 naive and one CD8 memory plate apiece. Findings and caveats of the study: Enrolling few donors narrowed the genetic and exposure-history diversity that was represented.

The V gene's germline CDR1 is KGHSH and CDR2 LQKENI. The CDR3 contains 16 residues. V lost 6 bases, J lost 0 bases, and 7 bases stayed unmatched. Only in-frame clones appear in the TCRdb table, and some are missing; sequencing was by immunoSEQ multiplex PCR. The sample has over a million clones; around 78% are singletons. Points on this clone: As yet, its antigen is unknown.

This clonotype originated in a young man in good health. Some clones in this sample may be carry-over from other donors' samples. The sample was memory CD4+ T cells from PBMCs. Subset noted: CD45RA-negative fraction. V and J are TRBV18 and TRBJ2-2, with 7 nucleotides matching TRBD2. The CDR3 is CASSTGGTSNTGELFF. CDR3 nucleotide sequence: TGTGCCAGCTCTACCGGGGGGACGTCGAACACCGGGGAGCTGTTTTTT.